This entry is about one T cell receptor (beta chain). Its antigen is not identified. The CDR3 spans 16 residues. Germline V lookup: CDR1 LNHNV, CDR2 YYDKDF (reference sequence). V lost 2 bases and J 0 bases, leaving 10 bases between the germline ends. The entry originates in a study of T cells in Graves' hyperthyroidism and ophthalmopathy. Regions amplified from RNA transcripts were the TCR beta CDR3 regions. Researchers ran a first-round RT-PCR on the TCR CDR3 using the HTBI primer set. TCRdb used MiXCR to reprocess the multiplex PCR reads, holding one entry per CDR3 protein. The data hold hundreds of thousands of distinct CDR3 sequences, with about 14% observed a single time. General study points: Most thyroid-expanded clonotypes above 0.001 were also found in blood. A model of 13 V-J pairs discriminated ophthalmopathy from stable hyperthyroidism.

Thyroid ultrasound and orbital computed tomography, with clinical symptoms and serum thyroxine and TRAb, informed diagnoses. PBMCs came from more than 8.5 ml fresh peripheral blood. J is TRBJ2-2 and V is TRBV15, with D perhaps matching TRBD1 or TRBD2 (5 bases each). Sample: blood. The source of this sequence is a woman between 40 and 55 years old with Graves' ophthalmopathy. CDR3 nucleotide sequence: TGTGCCACCAGCAGACAGGGACGCGCGAACACCGGGGAGCTGTTTTTT. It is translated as CATSRQGRANTGELFF.